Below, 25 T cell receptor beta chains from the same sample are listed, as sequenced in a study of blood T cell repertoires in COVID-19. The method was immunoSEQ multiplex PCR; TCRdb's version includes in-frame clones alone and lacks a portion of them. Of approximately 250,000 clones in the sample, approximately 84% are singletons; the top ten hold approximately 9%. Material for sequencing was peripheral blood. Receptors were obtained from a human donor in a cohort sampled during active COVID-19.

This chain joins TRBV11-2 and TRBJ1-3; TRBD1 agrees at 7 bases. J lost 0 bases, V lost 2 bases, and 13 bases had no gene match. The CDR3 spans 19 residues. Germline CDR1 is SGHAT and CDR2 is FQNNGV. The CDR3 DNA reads TGTGCCAGCAGCTTAAAAGTAGGGGACAGCCCGGTCTCTGGAAACACCATATATTTT. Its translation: CASSLKVGDSPVSGNTIYF. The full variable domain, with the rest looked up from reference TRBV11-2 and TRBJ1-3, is EAGVAQSPRYKIIEKRQSVAFWCNPISGHATLYWYQQILGQGPKLLIQFQNNGVVDDSQLPKDRFSAERLKGVDSTLKIQPAKLEDSAVYLCASSLKVGDSPVSGNTIYFGEGSWLTVV.

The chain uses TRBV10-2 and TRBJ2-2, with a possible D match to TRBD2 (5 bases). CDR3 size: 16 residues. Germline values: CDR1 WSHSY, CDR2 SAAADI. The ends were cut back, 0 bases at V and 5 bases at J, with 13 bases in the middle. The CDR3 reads CASSESVGRWTGELFF. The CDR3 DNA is TGCGCCAGCAGTGAGTCGGTGGGGAGATGGACCGGGGAGCTGTTTTTT.

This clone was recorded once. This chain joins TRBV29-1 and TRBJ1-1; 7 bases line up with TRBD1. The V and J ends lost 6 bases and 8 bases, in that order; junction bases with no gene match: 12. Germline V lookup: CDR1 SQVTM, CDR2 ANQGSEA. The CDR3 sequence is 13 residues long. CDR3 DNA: TGCAGCGTGGTACAGGGGACAGAAAAAGAAGCTTTCTTT. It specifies CSVVQGTEKEAFF.

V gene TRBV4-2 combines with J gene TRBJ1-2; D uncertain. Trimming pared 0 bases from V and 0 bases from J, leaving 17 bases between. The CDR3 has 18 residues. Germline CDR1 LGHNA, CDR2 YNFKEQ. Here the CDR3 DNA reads TGTGCCAGCAGCCAAGATGAGGGCAGGAACGCAGCTAACTATGGCTACACCTTC. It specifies CASSQDEGRNAANYGYTF.

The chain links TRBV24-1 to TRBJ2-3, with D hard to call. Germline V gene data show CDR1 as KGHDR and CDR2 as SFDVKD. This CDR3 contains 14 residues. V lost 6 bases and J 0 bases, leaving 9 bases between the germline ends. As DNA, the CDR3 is TGTGCCACCAGTAAGGAGTATAGCACAGATACGCAGTATTTT. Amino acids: CATSKEYSTDTQYF.

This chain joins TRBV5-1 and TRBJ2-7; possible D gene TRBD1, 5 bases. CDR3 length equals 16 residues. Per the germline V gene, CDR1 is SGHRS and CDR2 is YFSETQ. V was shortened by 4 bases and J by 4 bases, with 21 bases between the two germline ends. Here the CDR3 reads CASSPRGGRVIYEQYF. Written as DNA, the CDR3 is TGCGCCAGCAGCCCAAGAGGTGGCAGGGTAATTTACGAGCAGTACTTC.

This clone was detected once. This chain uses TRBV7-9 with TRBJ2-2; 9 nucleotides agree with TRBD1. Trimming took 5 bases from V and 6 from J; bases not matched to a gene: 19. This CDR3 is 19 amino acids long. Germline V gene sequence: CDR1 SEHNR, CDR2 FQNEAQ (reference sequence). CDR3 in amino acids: CASSPSGTGSGSTAGELFF. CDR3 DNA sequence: TGTGCCAGCAGCCCGAGCGGGACAGGGTCGGGATCGACAGCCGGGGAGCTGTTTTTT.

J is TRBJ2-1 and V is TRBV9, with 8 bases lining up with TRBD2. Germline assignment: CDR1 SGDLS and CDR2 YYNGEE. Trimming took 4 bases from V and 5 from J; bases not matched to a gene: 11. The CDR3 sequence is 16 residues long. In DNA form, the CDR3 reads TGTGCCAGCAGCTCCCTCAGTAGCGGGACCCACAATGAGCAGTTCTTC. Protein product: CASSSLSSGTHNEQFF. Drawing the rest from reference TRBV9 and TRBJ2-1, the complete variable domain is DSGVTQTPKHLITATGQRVTLRCSPRSGDLSVYWYQQSLDQGLQFLIQYYNGEERAKGNILERFSAQQFPDLHSELNLSSLELGDSALYFCASSSLSSGTHNEQFFGPGTRLTVL.

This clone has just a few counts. The CDR3 spells CASSLEGVTDTQYF. The CDR3 DNA reads as TGTGCCAGCAGCTTGGAGGGAGTAACAGATACGCAGTATTTT. The V and J genes are TRBV5-8 and TRBJ2-3; the D gene is possibly TRBD2 (5 bases). The CDR3 spans 14 residues. Deletions cut 0 bases from V and 3 bases from J, with 8 bases between. CDR1 and CDR2 from the germline V gene are SGHTS and YDEGEE. Complete variable domain (other parts from reference TRBV5-8 and TRBJ2-3): EAGVTQSPTHLIKTRGQQATLRCSPISGHTSVYWYQQALGLGLQFLLWYDEGEERNRGNFPPRFSGRQFPNYSSELNVNALELEDSALYLCASSLEGVTDTQYFGPGTRLTVL.

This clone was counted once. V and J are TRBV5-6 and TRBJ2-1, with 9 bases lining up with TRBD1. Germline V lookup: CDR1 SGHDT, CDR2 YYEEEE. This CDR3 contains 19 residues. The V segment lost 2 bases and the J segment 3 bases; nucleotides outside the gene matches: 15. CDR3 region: CASSLSRDRAPPIYNEQFF. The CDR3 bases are TGTGCCAGCAGCTTATCCCGGGACAGGGCGCCCCCAATCTACAATGAGCAGTTCTTC.

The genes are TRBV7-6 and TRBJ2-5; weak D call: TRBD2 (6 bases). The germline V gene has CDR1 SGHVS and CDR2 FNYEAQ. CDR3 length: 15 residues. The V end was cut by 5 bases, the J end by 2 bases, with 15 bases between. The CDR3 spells CASSTQAGIQETQYF. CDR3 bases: TGTGCCAGCAGCACCCAGGCGGGAATACAAGAGACCCAGTACTTC.

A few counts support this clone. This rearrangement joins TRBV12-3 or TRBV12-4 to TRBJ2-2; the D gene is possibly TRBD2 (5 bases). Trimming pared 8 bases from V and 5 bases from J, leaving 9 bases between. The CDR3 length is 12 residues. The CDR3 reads CASLPGTGELFF. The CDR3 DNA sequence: TGTGCCAGCCTGCCGGGGACCGGGGAGCTGTTTTTT.

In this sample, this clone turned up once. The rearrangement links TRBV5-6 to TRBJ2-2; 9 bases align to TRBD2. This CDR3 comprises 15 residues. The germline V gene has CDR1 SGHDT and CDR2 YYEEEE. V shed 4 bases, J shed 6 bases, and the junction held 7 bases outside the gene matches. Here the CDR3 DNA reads TGTGCCAGCAGCCGCTCCGGGACTAGCCCCGGGGAGCTGTTTTTT. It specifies CASSRSGTSPGELFF.

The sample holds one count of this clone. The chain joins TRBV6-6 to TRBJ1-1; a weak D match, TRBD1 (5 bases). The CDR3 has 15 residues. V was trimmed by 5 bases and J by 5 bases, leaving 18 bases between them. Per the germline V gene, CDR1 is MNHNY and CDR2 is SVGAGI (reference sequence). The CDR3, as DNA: TGTGCCAGCAGTGCCAGCGTCTCAGGGTGGACTGAAGCTTTCTTT. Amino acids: CASSASVSGWTEAFF.

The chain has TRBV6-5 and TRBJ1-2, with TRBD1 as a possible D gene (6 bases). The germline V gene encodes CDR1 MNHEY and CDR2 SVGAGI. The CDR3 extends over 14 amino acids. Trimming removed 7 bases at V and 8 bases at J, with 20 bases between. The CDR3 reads CASTRREGVNGYTF. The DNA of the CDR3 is TGTGCCAGCACCCGTCGGGAGGGGGTGAACGGCTACACCTTC.

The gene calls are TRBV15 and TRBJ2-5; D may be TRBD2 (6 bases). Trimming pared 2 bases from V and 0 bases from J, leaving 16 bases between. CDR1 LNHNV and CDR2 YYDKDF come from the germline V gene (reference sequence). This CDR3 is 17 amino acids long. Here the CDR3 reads CATSRIPRDSYQETQYF. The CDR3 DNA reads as TGTGCCACCAGCAGAATCCCGCGGGACTCCTACCAAGAGACCCAGTACTTC. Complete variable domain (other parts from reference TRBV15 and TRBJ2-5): DAMVIQNPRYQVTQFGKPVTLSCSQTLNHNVMYWYQQKSSQAPKLLFHYYDKDFNNEADTPDNFQSRRPNTSFCFLDIRSPGLGDTAMYLCATSRIPRDSYQETQYFGPGTRLLVL.

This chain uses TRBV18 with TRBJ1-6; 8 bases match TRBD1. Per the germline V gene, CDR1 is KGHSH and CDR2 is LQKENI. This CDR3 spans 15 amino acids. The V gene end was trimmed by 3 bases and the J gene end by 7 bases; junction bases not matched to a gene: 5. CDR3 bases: TGTGCCAGCTCACCGACCGGGACAGGAAATTCACCCCTCCACTTT. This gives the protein CASSPTGTGNSPLHF.

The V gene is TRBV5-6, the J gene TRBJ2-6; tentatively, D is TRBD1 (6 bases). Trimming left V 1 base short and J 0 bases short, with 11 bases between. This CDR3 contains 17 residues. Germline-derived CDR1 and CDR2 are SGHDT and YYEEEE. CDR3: CASSLTGSLSGANVLTF. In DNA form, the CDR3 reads TGTGCCAGCAGCTTGACAGGGAGTCTCTCTGGGGCCAACGTCCTGACTTTC.

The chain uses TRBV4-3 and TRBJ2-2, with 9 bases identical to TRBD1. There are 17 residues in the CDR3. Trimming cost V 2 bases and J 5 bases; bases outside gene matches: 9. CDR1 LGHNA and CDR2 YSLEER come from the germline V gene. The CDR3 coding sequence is TGCGCCAGCAGCCAAACCACTTCCGGGACAGGGACCGGGGAGCTGTTTTTT. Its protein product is CASSQTTSGTGTGELFF.

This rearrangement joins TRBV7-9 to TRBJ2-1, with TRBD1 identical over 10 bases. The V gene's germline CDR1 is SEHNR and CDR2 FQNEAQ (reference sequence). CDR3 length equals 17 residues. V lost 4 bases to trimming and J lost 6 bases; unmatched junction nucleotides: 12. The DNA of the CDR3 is TGTGCCAGCAGCTCCCCCGTTACCGGGACAGGGGCCAATGAGCAGTTCTTC. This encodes CASSSPVTGTGANEQFF.

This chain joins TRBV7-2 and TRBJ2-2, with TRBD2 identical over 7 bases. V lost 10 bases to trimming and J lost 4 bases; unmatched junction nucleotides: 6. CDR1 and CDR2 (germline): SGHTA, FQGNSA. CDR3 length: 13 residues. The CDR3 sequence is CATGEGATGELFF. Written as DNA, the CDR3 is TGTGCCACCGGGGAGGGTGCCACCGGGGAGCTGTTTTTT.

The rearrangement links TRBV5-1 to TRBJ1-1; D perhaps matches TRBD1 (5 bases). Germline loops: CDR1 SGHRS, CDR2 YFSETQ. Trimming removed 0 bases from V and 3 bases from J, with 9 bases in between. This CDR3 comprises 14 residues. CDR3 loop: CASSLARVDTEAFF. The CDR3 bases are TGCGCCAGCAGCTTGGCCAGGGTAGACACTGAAGCTTTCTTT.

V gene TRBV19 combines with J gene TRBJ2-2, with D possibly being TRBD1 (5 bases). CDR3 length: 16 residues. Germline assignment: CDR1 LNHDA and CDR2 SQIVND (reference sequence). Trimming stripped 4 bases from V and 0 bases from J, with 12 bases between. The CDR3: CASSTPEGANTGELFF. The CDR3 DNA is TGTGCCAGTAGTACCCCAGAAGGGGCGAACACCGGGGAGCTGTTTTTT.

The CDR3 is CATSSQTSGLADNEQFF. CDR3 nucleotide sequence: TGTGCCACCAGCAGCCAAACCTCGGGACTAGCGGACAATGAGCAGTTCTTC. The chain carries TRBV15 and TRBJ2-1, with TRBD2 identical over 11 bases. The CDR3 is 17 residues long. Germline loops: CDR1 LNHNV, CDR2 YYDKDF (reference sequence). Trimming removed 3 bases from V and 5 bases from J; junction bases left unmatched: 9.

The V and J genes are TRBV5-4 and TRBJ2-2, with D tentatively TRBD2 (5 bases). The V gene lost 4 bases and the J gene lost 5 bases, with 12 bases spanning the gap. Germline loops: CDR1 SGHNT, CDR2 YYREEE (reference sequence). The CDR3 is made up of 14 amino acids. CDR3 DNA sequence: TGTGCCAGCAGCCCGCGGACTCTGACCGGGGAGCTGTTTTTT. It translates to CASSPRTLTGELFF.